The 10 T cell receptor beta chains listed next were all sequenced from one sample in a study of shared T cell receptors in the human thymus. Clones were sequenced by immunoSEQ multiplex PCR, and TCRdb holds only the in-frame ones, with some missing. The sample yields roughly 560,000 clones, approximately 80% seen once. The sample also formed part of further work on human thymus T cells.

The sequenced sample consisted of thymocytes. The receptors come from a boy under two years old with a congenital heart defect.

The rearrangement uses TRBV6-5 and TRBJ2-7; 7 bases align to TRBD2. Trimming cost V 10 bases and J 3 bases; bases outside gene matches: 9. Germline V gene sequence: CDR1 MNHEY, CDR2 SVGAGI. The CDR3 covers 13 residues. CDR3 loop: CATSGLPDYEQYF. CDR3 nucleotide sequence: TGTGCCACCTCGGGACTACCAGACTACGAGCAGTACTTC.

This sequence joins TRBV7-9 and TRBJ1-2; D is unresolved. Germline CDR1 is SEHNR and CDR2 is FQNEAQ (reference sequence). V lost 5 bases and J 6 bases, leaving 16 bases between the germline ends. The CDR3 runs to 14 residues. CDR3 loop: CASSAGLGRDGYTF. Here the CDR3 DNA reads TGTGCCAGCAGCGCCGGACTGGGCCGAGATGGCTACACCTTC. Drawing the rest from reference TRBV7-9 and TRBJ1-2, the complete variable domain is DTGVSQNPRHKITKRGQNVTFRCDPISEHNRLYWYRQTLGQGPEFLTYFQNEAQLEKSRLLSDRFSAERPKGSFSTLEIQRTEQGDSAMYLCASSAGLGRDGYTFGSGTRLTVV.

This clone was counted a single time. The genes are TRBV7-3 and TRBJ2-3, with a possible D match to TRBD2 (6 bases). There are 13 residues in the CDR3. The V gene lost 5 bases and the J gene lost 2 bases, with 8 bases spanning the gap. Germline CDR1 reads SGHTA; CDR2 reads FQGTGA. CDR3 sequence (DNA): TGTGCCAGCAGCGGGAGGAACACAGATACGCAGTATTTT. Translation: CASSGRNTDTQYF.

The J gene is TRBJ2-7, the V gene TRBV6-1; 8 nucleotides align to TRBD1. The J segment lost 10 bases and the V segment lost 0 bases, leaving 11 bases of the junction unmatched. CDR1 is MNHNS and CDR2 is SASEGT in the germline V gene. There are 15 residues in the CDR3. The DNA of the CDR3 is TGTGCCAGCAGTGAAGCGGGACAGGTCCCTACGAAACAGTACTTC. The encoded protein is CASSEAGQVPTKQYF.

The chain recombines TRBV30 with TRBJ2-2; 8 nucleotides match TRBD2. After removal of 2 bases from V and 6 bases from J, the junction contained 14 bases not matched to a gene. Germline loops: CDR1 GTSNPN, CDR2 SVGIG (reference sequence). This CDR3 spans 17 amino acids. The CDR3 DNA reads TGTGCCTGGAGTTCCAGGGCGGATAGCGGGAAGCCCGGGGAGCTGTTTTTT. This translates into CAWSSRADSGKPGELFF.

The chain couples TRBV5-6 to TRBJ2-7, with 9 bases matching TRBD1. This CDR3 spans 14 amino acids. Germline-derived CDR1 and CDR2 are SGHDT and YYEEEE. The J segment lost 4 bases and the V segment lost 0 bases, leaving 2 bases of the junction unmatched. This CDR3 is CASSLATGGYEQYF. CDR3 coding DNA: TGTGCCAGCAGCTTGGCGACAGGGGGGTACGAGCAGTACTTC. The full variable domain, with the rest looked up from reference TRBV5-6 and TRBJ2-7, is DAGVTQSPTHLIKTRGQQVTLRCSPKSGHDTVSWYQQALGQGPQFIFQYYEEEERQRGNFPDRFSGHQFPNYSSELNVNALLLGDSALYLCASSLATGGYEQYFGPGTRLTVT.

V gene TRBV5-1 combines with J gene TRBJ2-2, with 7 bases aligning to TRBD2. J lost 8 bases, V lost 0 bases, and 10 bases had no gene match. The CDR3 has 16 residues. Germline lookup yields CDR1 SGHRS and CDR2 YFSETQ. CDR3 nucleotides: TGCGCCAGCAGCTTGGCCGGCGGGAGTCTCAGAGGGGAGCTGTTTTTT. It is translated as CASSLAGGSLRGELFF.

V and J are TRBV10-3 and TRBJ2-7; 11 positions match TRBD1. Per germline, CDR1 ENHRY and CDR2 SYGVKD. This CDR3 contains 12 residues. Germline trimming cut 10 bases from V and 6 bases from J; bases unmatched to any gene: 5. Here the CDR3 reads CATWDRGGEQYF. In DNA, the CDR3 is TGTGCCACCTGGGACAGGGGGGGCGAGCAGTACTTC.

This sequence joins TRBV25-1 and TRBJ2-2; 13 nucleotides match TRBD2. CDR1 and CDR2 from the germline V gene are MGHDK and SYGVNS. CDR3 size: 17 residues. The J segment lost 5 bases and the V segment lost 3 bases, leaving 6 bases of the junction unmatched. The CDR3 DNA is TGTGCCAGCAGTGAGCCGACTAGCGGGAGGAATACCGGGGAGCTGTTTTTT. It encodes CASSEPTSGRNTGELFF.

The chain has TRBV5-5 and TRBJ2-7, with 7 bases aligning to TRBD1. The junction had 7 bases not matched to a gene; V was cut back by 5 bases and J by 2 bases. From germline, CDR1 is SGHKS and CDR2 YYEKEE (reference sequence). This CDR3 comprises 14 residues. CDR3 sequence reads: CASRPGTVPYEQYF. CDR3 DNA: TGTGCCAGCAGGCCCGGGACAGTTCCCTACGAGCAGTACTTC.